Below, 5 T cell receptor beta chains from the same sample are listed, as sequenced in a study of CXCR3-negative and CXCR3-positive naive CD8 T cells. Study-wide results and caveats: Naive cells that were CXCR3-positive had more hydrophobic TRB CDR3s (compared with CXCR3-negative naive cells).

For these TCRs, the target antigens are not known. Libraries were UMI-labeled 5' RACE TRB cDNA. TCRdb re-called the 5' RACE reads and shows each CDR3 protein once, DNA omitted. This listing includes tens of thousands of distinct CDR3 sequences. Material for sequencing was naive CXCR3+ CD8+ T cells from blood. Specified subset: CD45RO-CCR7+CD27+CD95- naive CD8+ T cells expressing CXCR3 (TNR3+). Receptors were obtained from a human donor in good health. Some clones in this sample may be carry-over from other donors' samples.

V usage is TRBV12-3 or TRBV12-4 and J usage is TRBJ2-7. This CDR3 comprises 12 residues. This chain's CDR3 is CASGQGPNEQYF.

The rearrangement links TRBV4-1 to TRBJ2-1. This CDR3 is 17 amino acids long. Germline assignment: CDR1 MGHRA and CDR2 YSYEKL. CDR3 sequence: CASSQLPSGTSYNEQFF.

V gene TRBV28 combines with J gene TRBJ2-7; lacking DNA, the TRBD2 call made by TCRdb goes unchecked. This CDR3 spans 14 amino acids. Germline V gene sequence: CDR1 MDHEN, CDR2 SYDVKM. The CDR3 reads CASTYLAGVNEQYF. The full variable domain, in which reference TRBV28 and TRBJ2-7 provide the parts outside the CDR3, is DVKVTQSSRYLVKRTGEKVFLECVQDMDHENMFWYRQDPGLGLRLIYFSYDVKMKEKGDIPEGYSVSREKKERFSLILESASTNQTSMYLCASTYLAGVNEQYFGPGTRLTVT.

The rearrangement joins TRBV5-1 to TRBJ2-1; TCRdb's assignment of TRBD1 cannot be checked, as there is no DNA. Germline values: CDR1 SGHRS, CDR2 YFSETQ. There are 13 residues in the CDR3. CDR3 protein: CASSLAGVNEQFF.

The chain links TRBV15 to TRBJ2-7; TCRdb indicates TRBD2, and absent DNA this call remains unverified. The CDR3 consists of 16 residues. Germline CDR1 LNHNV, CDR2 YYDKDF (reference sequence). The CDR3 sequence is CATSRASEDVDYEQYF.